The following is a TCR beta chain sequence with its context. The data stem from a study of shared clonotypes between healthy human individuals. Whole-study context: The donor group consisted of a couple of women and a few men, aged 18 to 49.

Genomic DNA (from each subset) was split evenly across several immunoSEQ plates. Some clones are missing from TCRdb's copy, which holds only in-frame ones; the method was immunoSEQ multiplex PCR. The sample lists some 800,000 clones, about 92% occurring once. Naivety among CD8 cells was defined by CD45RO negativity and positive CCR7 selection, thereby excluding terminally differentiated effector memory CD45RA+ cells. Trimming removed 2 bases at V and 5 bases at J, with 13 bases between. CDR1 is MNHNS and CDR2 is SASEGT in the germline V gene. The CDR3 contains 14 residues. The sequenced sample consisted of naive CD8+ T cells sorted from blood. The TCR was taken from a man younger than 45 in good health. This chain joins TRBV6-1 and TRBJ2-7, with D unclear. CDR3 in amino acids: CASSESGSIDEQYF. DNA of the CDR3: TGTGCCAGCAGTGAATCAGGTTCTATCGACGAGCAGTACTTC.